The sequence of this T cell receptor beta chain was determined in a study of blood T cell repertoires in COVID-19 (dated by TCRdb to between 2020 and 2021). About the study as a whole: Samples from collaborators originated in the United States, Italy and Spain and spanned both the acute and convalescent phases of COVID-19. The material from the prospective study consisted of cDNA or gDNA derived from T cells, B-cell-depleted T cells, or PBMCs. Subjects who had been exposed to COVID-19, were actively infected with it, or had recovered from it provided the deeply sampled blood TCRbeta repertoires that made up the dataset. The repertoires were released in a freely available public database meant as a resource for research on the immune response to SARS-CoV-2. The samples were drawn from two sources: the first 160 participants of the ongoing ImmuneRACE study, and 1,000 to 1,500 subjects contributed by 6 global collaborators. The sample metadata nearly always contained a de-identified subject ID, COVID-19 status, age in years and sex. Where HLA class I and class II types were available, the types were taken from metadata supplied by the sample provider, not from assay-based typing.

The CDR1 and CDR2 encoded by the germline V gene (reference sequence) are DFQATT and SNEGSKA. Relative to germline, V is missing 3 bases and J is missing 2 bases, with 13 bases of the junction outside any gene match. The CDR3 has 20 amino acids, counting the end cysteine and phenylalanine. The only DNA kept is the CDR3, 60 bases in frame from the first base. The collaborating institutions used their own protocols to collect whole blood in K2EDTA tubes. For TCRbeta analysis, collaborators shipped samples in one of three forms: frozen whole blood, isolated PBMCs, or DNA extracted from either of those sample types. The immunoSEQ Assay, a bias-controlled multiplex PCR, was used to amplify TCRbeta CDR3 regions from genomic DNA. The published analysis was carried out like this. The number of nucleated cells in each sample was estimated from the amplification of reference gene primers within the assay. To quantify the absolute abundance of each unique TCRbeta CDR3 rearrangement, sequence reads were collapsed and filtered. For each sample, productive Simpson clonality was calculated as the square root of Simpson's diversity index across productive rearrangements. TCRdb's version of the immuneACCESS table is confined to in-frame rearrangements and falls short of the full clone set. An unresolved V gene accounts for under half of the shortfall where checked; the remainder is of unknown origin. That table supplies the V and J calls and clone size; D and trimming were determined from the DNA. Within this sample are roughly 120,000 clones, with 80% to 90% of them counted one time only. The ten largest clones take up approximately 15% of the sample.

Remarks on this clone: The target of this receptor is not known. Per-base quality was not reported, and no clone a single base away is much larger than it.

Paper-wide results and their limitations: How much clinical and demographic metadata was included differed by source and by participant, and the metadata was provided uncurated.

The sample was peripheral blood. This TCR came from a woman aged 60-75 years with acute or convalescent COVID-19. The chain employs TRBV20-1 and TRBJ2-1; 16 central bases correspond to TRBD2. The CDR3 has the sequence CSASGLEGLAGGPTYNEQFF. The nucleotide sequence reads TGCAGTGCTAGTGGTCTTGAGGGACTAGCGGGGGGGCCGACCTACAATGAGCAGTTCTTC.